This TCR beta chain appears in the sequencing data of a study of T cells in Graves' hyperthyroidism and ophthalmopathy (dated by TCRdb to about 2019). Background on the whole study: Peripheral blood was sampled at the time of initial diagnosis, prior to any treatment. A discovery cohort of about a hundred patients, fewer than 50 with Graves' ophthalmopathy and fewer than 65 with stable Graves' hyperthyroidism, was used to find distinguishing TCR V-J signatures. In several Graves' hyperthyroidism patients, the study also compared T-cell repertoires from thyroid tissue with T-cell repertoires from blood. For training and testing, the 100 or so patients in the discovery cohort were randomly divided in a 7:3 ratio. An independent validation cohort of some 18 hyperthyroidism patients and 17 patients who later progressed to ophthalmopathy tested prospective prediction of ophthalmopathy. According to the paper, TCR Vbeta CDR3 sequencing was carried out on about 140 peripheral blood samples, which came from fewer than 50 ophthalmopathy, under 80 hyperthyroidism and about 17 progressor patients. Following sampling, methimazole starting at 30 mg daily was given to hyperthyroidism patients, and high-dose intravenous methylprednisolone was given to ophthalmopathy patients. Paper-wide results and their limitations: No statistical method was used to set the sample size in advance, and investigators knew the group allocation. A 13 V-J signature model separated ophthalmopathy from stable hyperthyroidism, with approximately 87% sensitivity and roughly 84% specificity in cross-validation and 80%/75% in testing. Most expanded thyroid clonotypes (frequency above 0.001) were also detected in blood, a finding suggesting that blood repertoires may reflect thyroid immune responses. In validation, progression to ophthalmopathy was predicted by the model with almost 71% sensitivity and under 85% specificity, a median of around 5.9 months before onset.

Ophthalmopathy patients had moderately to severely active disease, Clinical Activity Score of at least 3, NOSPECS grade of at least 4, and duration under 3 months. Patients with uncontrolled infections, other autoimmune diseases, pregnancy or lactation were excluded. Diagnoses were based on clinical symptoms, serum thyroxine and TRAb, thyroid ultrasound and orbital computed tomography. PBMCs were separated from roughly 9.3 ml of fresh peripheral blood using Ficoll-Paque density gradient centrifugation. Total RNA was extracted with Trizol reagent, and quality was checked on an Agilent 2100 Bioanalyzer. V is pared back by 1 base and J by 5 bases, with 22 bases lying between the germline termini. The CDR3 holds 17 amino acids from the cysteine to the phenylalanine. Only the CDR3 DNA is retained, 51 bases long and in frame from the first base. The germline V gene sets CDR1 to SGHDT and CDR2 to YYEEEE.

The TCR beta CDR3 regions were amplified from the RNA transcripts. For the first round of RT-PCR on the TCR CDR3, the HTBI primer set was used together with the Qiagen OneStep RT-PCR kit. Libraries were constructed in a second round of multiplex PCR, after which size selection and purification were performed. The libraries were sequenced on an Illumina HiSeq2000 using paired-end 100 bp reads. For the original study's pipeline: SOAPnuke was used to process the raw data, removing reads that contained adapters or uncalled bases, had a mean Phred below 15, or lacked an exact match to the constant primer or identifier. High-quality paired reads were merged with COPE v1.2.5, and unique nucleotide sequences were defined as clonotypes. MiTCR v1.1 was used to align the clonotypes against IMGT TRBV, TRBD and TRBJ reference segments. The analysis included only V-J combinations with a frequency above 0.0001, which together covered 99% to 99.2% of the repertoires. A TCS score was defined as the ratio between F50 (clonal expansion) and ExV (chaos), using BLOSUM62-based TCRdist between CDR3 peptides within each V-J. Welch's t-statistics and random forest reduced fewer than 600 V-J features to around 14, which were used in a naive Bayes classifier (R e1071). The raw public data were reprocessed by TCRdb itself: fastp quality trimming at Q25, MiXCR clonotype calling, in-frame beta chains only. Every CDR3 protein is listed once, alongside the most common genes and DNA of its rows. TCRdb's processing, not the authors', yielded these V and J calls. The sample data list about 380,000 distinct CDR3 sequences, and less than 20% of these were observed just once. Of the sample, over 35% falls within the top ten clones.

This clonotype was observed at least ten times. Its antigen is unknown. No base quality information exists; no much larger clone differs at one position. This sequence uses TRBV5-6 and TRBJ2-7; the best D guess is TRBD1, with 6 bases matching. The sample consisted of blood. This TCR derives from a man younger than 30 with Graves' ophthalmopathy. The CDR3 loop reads CASSLMGHRVGTHEQYF. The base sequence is TGTGCCAGCAGCTTGATGGGCCACAGGGTGGGGACCCACGAGCAGTACTTC.